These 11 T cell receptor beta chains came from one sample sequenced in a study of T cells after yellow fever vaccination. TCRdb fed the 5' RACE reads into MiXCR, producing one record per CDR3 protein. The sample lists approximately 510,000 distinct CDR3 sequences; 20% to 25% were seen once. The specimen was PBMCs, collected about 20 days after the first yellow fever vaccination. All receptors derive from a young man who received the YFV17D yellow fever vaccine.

This chain's CDR3 is CSGRGQTGTQYF. DNA for the CDR3: TGCAGCGGGAGGGGGCAGACTGGGACCCAGTACTTC. The chain has TRBV29-1 and TRBJ2-5, with D possibly being TRBD1 (7 bases). This CDR3 is built from 12 residues. The germline V and J ends were trimmed by 7 bases and 7 bases, with 16 bases remaining between them. Germline V gives CDR1 SQVTM, CDR2 ANQGSEA.

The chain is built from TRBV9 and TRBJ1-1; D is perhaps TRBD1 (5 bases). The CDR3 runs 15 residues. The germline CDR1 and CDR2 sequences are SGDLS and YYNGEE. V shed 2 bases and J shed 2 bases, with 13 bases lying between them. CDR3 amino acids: CASSVGVAGNTEAFF. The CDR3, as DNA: TGTGCCAGCAGCGTGGGGGTAGCGGGAAACACTGAAGCTTTCTTT.

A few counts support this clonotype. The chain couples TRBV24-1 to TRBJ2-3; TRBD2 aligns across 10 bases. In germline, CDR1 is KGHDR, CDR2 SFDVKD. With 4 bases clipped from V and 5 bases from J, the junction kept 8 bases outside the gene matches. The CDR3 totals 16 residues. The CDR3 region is CATSDERGGRGDTQYF. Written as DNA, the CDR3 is TGTGCCACCAGTGACGAGCGGGGGGGCCGTGGAGATACGCAGTATTTT.

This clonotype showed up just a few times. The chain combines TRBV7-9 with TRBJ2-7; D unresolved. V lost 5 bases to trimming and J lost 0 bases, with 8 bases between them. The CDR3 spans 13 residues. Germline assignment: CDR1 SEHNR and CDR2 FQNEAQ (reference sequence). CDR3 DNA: TGTGCCAGCAGCCCCAGCCCCTCCTACGAGCAGTACGTC. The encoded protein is CASSPSPSYEQYV.

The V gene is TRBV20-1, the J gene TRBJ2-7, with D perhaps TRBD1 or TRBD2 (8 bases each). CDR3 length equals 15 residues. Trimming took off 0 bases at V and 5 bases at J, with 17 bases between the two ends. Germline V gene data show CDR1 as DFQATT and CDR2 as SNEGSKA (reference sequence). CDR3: CSARDGDRGLDEQYF. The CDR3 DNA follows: TGCAGTGCTAGAGATGGCGACAGGGGACTAGACGAGCAGTACTTC.

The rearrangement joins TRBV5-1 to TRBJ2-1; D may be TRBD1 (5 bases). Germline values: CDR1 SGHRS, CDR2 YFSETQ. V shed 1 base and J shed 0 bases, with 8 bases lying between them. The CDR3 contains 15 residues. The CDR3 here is CASSLMDNSYNEQFF. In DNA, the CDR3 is TGCGCCAGCAGCTTGATGGACAACTCCTACAATGAGCAGTTCTTC.

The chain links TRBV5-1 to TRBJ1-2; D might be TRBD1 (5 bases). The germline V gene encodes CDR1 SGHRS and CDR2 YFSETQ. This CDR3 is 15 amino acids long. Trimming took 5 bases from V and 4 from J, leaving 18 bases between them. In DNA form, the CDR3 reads TGCGCCAGCAGATATGCGGTTGACAGCACCTATGGCTACACCTTC. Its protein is CASRYAVDSTYGYTF.

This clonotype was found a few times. The CDR3 sequence is CASSPSLAQETQYF. The CDR3, as DNA: TGTGCCAGCAGCCCATCTTTAGCGCAAGAGACCCAGTACTTC. The chain joins TRBV7-2 to TRBJ2-5; D is possibly TRBD2 (5 bases). With 5 bases removed from V and 2 bases from J, the gap between germline ends came to 12 bases. From germline, CDR1 is SGHTA and CDR2 FQGNSA. The length of the CDR3 is 14 residues.

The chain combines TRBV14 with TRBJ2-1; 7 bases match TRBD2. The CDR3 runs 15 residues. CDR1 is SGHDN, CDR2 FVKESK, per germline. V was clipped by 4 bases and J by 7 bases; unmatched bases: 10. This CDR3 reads CASSPLGAGPNEQFF. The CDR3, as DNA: TGTGCCAGCAGCCCCCTTGGAGCGGGGCCAAATGAGCAGTTCTTC.

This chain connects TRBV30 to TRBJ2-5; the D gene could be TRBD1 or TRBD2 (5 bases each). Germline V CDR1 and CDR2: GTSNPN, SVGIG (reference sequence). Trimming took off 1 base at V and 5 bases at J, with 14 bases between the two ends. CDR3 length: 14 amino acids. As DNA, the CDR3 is TGTGCCTGGAGTGGTAGCTTTTGGGGGGAGACCCAGTACTTC. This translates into CAWSGSFWGETQYF.

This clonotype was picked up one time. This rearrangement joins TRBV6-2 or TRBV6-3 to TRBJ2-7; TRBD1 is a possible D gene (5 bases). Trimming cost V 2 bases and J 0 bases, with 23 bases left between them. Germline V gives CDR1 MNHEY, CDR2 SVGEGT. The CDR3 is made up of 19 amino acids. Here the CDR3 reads CASSYRLGTGVESSYEQYV. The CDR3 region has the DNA TGTGCCAGCAGTTACCGTCTCGGAACAGGCGTTGAGAGCTCCTACGAGCAGTACGTC.